This T cell receptor beta chain was recovered during a study of shared clonotypes between healthy human individuals (dated by TCRdb to 2019 to 2021). Background on the whole study: The cohort comprised two women and a few men aged 18 to 49 years. Libraries were prepared and TCR repertoires were sequenced by different laboratories using diverse techniques, in order to increase sequencing depth and limit assay-specific biases. Leukapheresis yielded between about 0.94 and 9.5 billion PBMCs per donor. For each donor, three plates each were used for CD4 naive and CD4 memory, two plates were used for CD8 naive, and one plate was used for CD8 memory. The study deeply sequenced blood TCR repertoires of about 5 healthy adults to estimate repertoire size and the extent of clonotype sharing between individuals.

With regard to this clone: Its antigen remains undetermined. One base away there is no much larger clone; base qualities are not given.

The donors were healthy, HIV-negative adults with no recently reported acute infections or vaccinations. Every donor was a Caucasian adult living in Nashville, Tennessee, USA. CD4+ T cells were enriched by magnetic negative selection; naive cells were then positively selected on CD45RA, and the negative fraction formed the memory subset. Blood was collected by leukapheresis, and PBMCs were isolated by Ficoll-Histopaque density gradient centrifugation and then cryopreserved in liquid nitrogen vapor phase. Analytical flow cytometry was used to check the purity and quantity of each magnetically sorted T cell population. Genomic DNA was isolated from each sorted fraction and quantified by UV absorbance on a Nanodrop 2000c. CDR1 and CDR2 were assigned from the germline V gene as SGHRS and YFSETQ. V is shortened by 0 bases, J by 4 bases, and the region joining them spans 11 bases. The CDR3 sequence holds 15 residues, the cysteine and phenylalanine included. The retained sequence is limited to the CDR3, 45 bases, with the frame set at the first base.

TCR CDR3 regions were amplified from genomic DNA by multiplex PCR using the deep immunoSEQ assay. For each cell subset, the extracted genomic DNA was distributed evenly across all wells of several immunoSEQ 96-well plates, and each plate served as one replicate. Each replicate PCR for sorted subsets received approximately 200 ng genomic DNA, equal to about 30,000 T cell genomes. Purified libraries were quantified with a Qubit 3.0 fluorometer, sized on a Bioanalyzer 2100, and re-quantified with the KAPA Library Quantification kit. A separate single-read 150-cycle Illumina NextSeq 550 flow cell was used to sequence each immunoSEQ 96-well plate. In the original analysis: The immunoSEQ output contained only junctional sequences without quality scores, so filtering could not match that applied to full-length reads. To assign V/J genes and CDR3, sequences were annotated using PyIR, a Python wrapper for IgBLAST v1.9, with IMGT germline references. Reads were filtered out if the reads had weak V/J assignments (E-value above 1e-6), no CDR3, stop codons, out-of-frame junctions, or ambiguous translated residues. V3J clonotypes were defined as sequences sharing an identical inferred V gene, J gene, and CDR3 amino acid sequence. The percentage overlap between two repertoires was calculated by dividing the number of shared unique clonotypes by the size of the smaller repertoire. Three approaches were used to assess repertoire richness: RTK rarefaction, the Chao1 estimator, and Recon v2.1 estimates of unobserved clonotypes. OLGA was used to compute generation probabilities for all TCRbeta clonotypes that the gDNA method yielded from a handful of donors. TCRdb stores this immuneACCESS table with in-frame sequences only. Part of the clones is absent; in the studies checked, under half of the shortfall reflects unresolved V genes, and no reason is known for the rest. From that table come the V and J calls and clone size; the DNA was used to work out D and trimming. A total of 2.3 million or so clones appear in this sample, more than 80% of them only once. Of the sample, 0.35% to 0.5% falls within the top ten clones.

What the work shows at the level of the full study, not this receptor alone: Rarefaction of sorted-subset datasets indicated incomplete sequencing despite the large sequencing depth. Because the study included only a small number of donors, the genetic and exposure-history diversity represented was limited. Sampling was limited to blood, and TCR repertoires in tissue likely differ from TCR repertoires in blood. Clonotypes shared by all four sorted-subset donors showed higher generation probabilities than non-shared clonotypes. Based on pairwise subsampling, the degree of clonotype sharing among donors was expected to be affected by sequencing depth. Sharing across a handful of donors was observed for roughly 5.4% of naive CD4, 3.5% of naive CD8, around 2.5% of memory CD4, and about 0.4% of memory CD8 clonotypes. Larger estimated clonotype richness was generally found for naive subsets than for memory subsets.

The source of this sequence is a man in his late teens or twenties in good health. Some clones in this sample may be carry-over from other donors' samples. The chain joins TRBV5-1 to TRBJ2-1, with the D gene too uncertain to name. The sequenced material came from naive CD4+ T cells from PBMCs. Explained via the paper, the cell subset or site label denotes: CD45RA+ positively selected. The CDR3 region: CASSLESLLYNEQFF. The DNA sequence follows: TGCGCCAGCAGCTTGGAAAGCTTACTTTACAATGAGCAGTTCTTC.